This TCR beta chain was recorded in a study of cytomegalovirus exposure and HLA in healthy donors. General study results and limits: Three chains linked to CMV were shown in vitro to be specific for CMV antigens. An ancestry cluster, one associated with Asian ancestry, reportedly showed fewer N-insertions than the approximately 670-donor mean in a later analysis. Rarity marked most TCR sequences, yet some public TCRs occurred in many donors.

With regard to this clone: The target antigen is unknown.

V was shortened by 0 bases and J by 6 bases, with 8 bases between the two germline ends. The germline V gene encodes CDR1 WNHNN and CDR2 SYGVQD (reference sequence). This CDR3 region has 14 residues. Healthy bone marrow donors formed the donor group. Amplification used 60 Vbeta primers and 13 Jbeta primers. The data were produced by immunoSEQ multiplex PCR, yet TCRdb's version contains in-frame clones alone and is incomplete. The sample contains 100,000 to 150,000 clones, approximately 8.7% of which appear only once. This sequence joins TRBV10-1 and TRBJ2-2; D is uncertain. The specimen was PBMCs. The TCR was taken from a man in his forties in good health and CMV-seronegative. As DNA, the CDR3 is TGCGCCAGCAGTGAGTCTTGGGCAGCCGGGGAGCTGTTTTTT. Protein product: CASSESWAAGELFF.